This passage covers 27 T cell receptor beta chains from one sample sequenced in a study of shared clonotypes between healthy human individuals. Sequencing used immunoSEQ multiplex PCR; TCRdb keeps in-frame clones, though not all of them. The profile shows a few million clones, approximately 95% of them singletons. Material for sequencing was naive CD4+ T cells from PBMCs. Subset of the sample: CD45RA+ positively selected. Receptor source: a man aged 18 to 29 in good health. Some clones in this sample may be carry-over from other donors' samples.

V usage is TRBV29-1 and J usage is TRBJ2-1, with 11 bases matching TRBD2. The germline V gene encodes CDR1 SQVTM and CDR2 ANQGSEA. J was trimmed by 12 bases and V by 6 bases; bases with no gene match: 13. This CDR3 has 14 amino acids. The CDR3 reads CSVSNSGRAGWQFF. The CDR3, as DNA: TGCAGCGTATCCAATAGCGGGAGGGCCGGGTGGCAGTTCTTC.

This sequence joins TRBV6-6 and TRBJ2-1; 9 nucleotides align to TRBD2. The V segment lost 0 bases and the J segment 7 bases; nucleotides outside the gene matches: 4. CDR1 is MNHNY, CDR2 SVGAGI, per germline (reference sequence). CDR3 length: 15 residues. DNA of the CDR3: TGTGCCAGCAGTTACTCAGGACTAGCGACTAATGAGCAGTTCTTC. Amino acid sequence: CASSYSGLATNEQFF.

With regard to this clone: The same CDR3 arises from other DNA sequences in this sample as well. The chain combines TRBV28 with TRBJ1-2; TRBD1 might be the D (5 bases). The CDR3 loop spans 12 amino acids. Germline CDR1 reads MDHEN; CDR2 reads SYDVKM. Between the trimmed V and J ends, which lost 2 bases and 5 bases, there was a span of 6 bases. DNA for the CDR3: TGTGCCAGCAGTTTAGGGGGATATGGCTACACCTTC. Translation: CASSLGGYGYTF.

This chain connects TRBV19 to TRBJ2-4, with D possibly TRBD1 on 6 matching bases. The CDR3 covers 15 residues. With 3 bases removed from V and 1 base from J, the gap between germline ends came to 10 bases. Germline V gene data show CDR1 as LNHDA and CDR2 as SQIVND (reference sequence). CDR3 protein: CASSMSQGAKNIQYF. The CDR3 nucleotides read TGTGCCAGTAGTATGTCCCAGGGGGCCAAAAACATTCAGTACTTC.

The V call is TRBV27, the J call TRBJ1-4; D is unclear. V was cut by 5 bases and J by 7 bases, with 14 bases left in between. This CDR3 contains 14 residues. The germline V gene encodes CDR1 MNHEY and CDR2 SMNVEV (reference sequence). CDR3 in DNA: TGTGCCAGCAGTACCCGGAACGATGGTGAAAAACTGTTTTTT. This gives the protein CASSTRNDGEKLFF.

The rearrangement joins TRBV5-5 to TRBJ1-3; D is uncertain. V lost 1 base and J 0 bases, leaving 11 bases between the germline ends. CDR3 length: 16 residues. Germline V lookup: CDR1 SGHKS, CDR2 YYEKEE (reference sequence). The CDR3 protein is CASSLWRDPSGNTIYF. CDR3 coding DNA: TGTGCCAGCAGCTTGTGGAGGGATCCCTCTGGAAACACCATATATTTT.

The chain joins TRBV5-1 to TRBJ2-5; no firm D call. Germline V gene lookup returns CDR1 SGHRS and CDR2 YFSETQ. Trimming pared 3 bases from V and 1 base from J, leaving 13 bases between. The CDR3 contains 15 residues. In DNA form, the CDR3 reads TGCGCCAGCAGCTATTCGCCAGAATCCCAAGAGACCCAGTACTTC. Protein product: CASSYSPESQETQYF.

The chain employs TRBV10-3 and TRBJ2-7; a weak D match, TRBD2 (6 bases). The germline V gene encodes CDR1 ENHRY and CDR2 SYGVKD. The CDR3 runs 15 residues. V lost 10 bases and J 6 bases, leaving 25 bases between the germline ends. The CDR3 sequence: CATSLAGTKGGEQYF. CDR3 DNA: TGTGCCACGTCATTGGCCGGGACGAAGGGAGGCGAGCAGTACTTC.

This clone was observed a single time. The gene calls are TRBV18 and TRBJ2-3, with D perhaps TRBD1 (5 bases). V lost 3 bases and J lost 0, with 13 bases in between. Germline V lookup: CDR1 KGHSH, CDR2 LQKENI. The length of the CDR3 is 16 residues. The CDR3 bases are TGTGCCAGCTCACCTGGCTTAGGGGCCAGCACAGATACGCAGTATTTT. Its protein is CASSPGLGASTDTQYF.

The chain is built from TRBV29-1 and TRBJ2-1; D not resolved. Germline-derived CDR1 and CDR2 are SQVTM and ANQGSEA. The CDR3 spans 14 residues. V was clipped by 5 bases and J by 5 bases, with 16 bases between them. CDR3 coding DNA: TGCAGCGTTATCAGGACCCGGCCTGACAATGAGCAGTTCTTC. It encodes CSVIRTRPDNEQFF.

For the CDR3, the DNA is TGCGCCAGCAGTTTGGATTCCAACCAGCCCCAGCATTTT. Translated: CASSLDSNQPQHF. The genes are TRBV10-1 and TRBJ1-5, with D unresolved. Looked up from germline, CDR1 is WNHNN and CDR2 is SYGVQD (reference sequence). Trimming stripped 5 bases from V and 7 bases from J, with 12 bases between. This CDR3 has 13 amino acids.

The V call is TRBV9, the J call TRBJ2-7; D remains ambiguous. The germline V and J ends were trimmed by 0 bases and 0 bases, with 7 bases remaining between them. Germline V gene sequence: CDR1 SGDLS, CDR2 YYNGEE. The length of the CDR3 is 14 residues. The DNA of the CDR3 is TGTGCCAGCAGCGTAGATTACGGCTCCTACGAGCAGTACTTC. The encoded protein is CASSVDYGSYEQYF.

The V and J genes are TRBV7-9 and TRBJ2-1; the match to TRBD2 covers 7 bases. Looked up from germline, CDR1 is SEHNR and CDR2 is FQNEAQ (reference sequence). V lost 4 bases to trimming and J lost 8 bases; unmatched junction nucleotides: 14. This CDR3 spans 16 amino acids. The CDR3 loop reads CASSYPLLRELDEQFF. Written as DNA, the CDR3 is TGTGCCAGCAGCTACCCCTTGTTGCGGGAGTTAGATGAGCAGTTCTTC.

The V gene is TRBV29-1, the J gene TRBJ1-1; D not certain. This CDR3 spans 14 amino acids. Trimming pared 0 bases from V and 1 base from J, leaving 9 bases between. CDR1 SQVTM and CDR2 ANQGSEA come from the germline V gene. CDR3 sequence reads: CSVEEPTQNTEAFF. CDR3 in DNA: TGCAGCGTTGAAGAGCCGACCCAGAACACTGAAGCTTTCTTT.

The rearrangement uses TRBV7-9 and TRBJ2-1; 7 bases fit TRBD2. The germline V gene has CDR1 SEHNR and CDR2 FQNEAQ (reference sequence). V lost 5 bases, J lost 4 bases, and 11 bases stayed unmatched. This CDR3 contains 16 residues. The CDR3 protein is CASSPTAGLRYNEQFF. The CDR3 coding sequence is TGTGCCAGCAGCCCAACAGCGGGACTTCGATACAATGAGCAGTTCTTC. Together with reference TRBV7-9 and TRBJ2-1, the CDR3 gives the full variable domain: DTGVSQNPRHKITKRGQNVTFRCDPISEHNRLYWYRQTLGQGPEFLTYFQNEAQLEKSRLLSDRFSAERPKGSFSTLEIQRTEQGDSAMYLCASSPTAGLRYNEQFFGPGTRLTVL.

This sequence joins TRBV19 and TRBJ2-1; D may be TRBD1 (6 bases). Germline V gene sequence: CDR1 LNHDA, CDR2 SQIVND (reference sequence). V lost 4 bases and J 4 bases, leaving 8 bases between the germline ends. The CDR3 is 13 amino acids. The CDR3 DNA sequence: TGTGCCAGTAGTAAGGGACAATACAATGAGCAGTTCTTC. It specifies CASSKGQYNEQFF.

This chain joins TRBV7-2 and TRBJ2-5; 9 bases are a match to TRBD2. The CDR3 is 16 amino acids. Germline-derived CDR1 and CDR2 are SGHTA and FQGNSA. After removal of 5 bases from V and 2 bases from J, the junction contained 9 bases not matched to a gene. CDR3 sequence reads: CASSTGTSRVQETQYF. CDR3 sequence (DNA): TGTGCCAGCAGCACAGGGACTAGCAGGGTACAAGAGACCCAGTACTTC.

A remark on this clone: Other DNA sequences within the sample encode an identical CDR3. J is TRBJ2-7 and V is TRBV29-1; the D gene is possibly TRBD2 (6 bases). Germline V gives CDR1 SQVTM, CDR2 ANQGSEA. This CDR3 has 11 residues. The V end lost 3 bases, the J end lost 7 bases, and 10 bases lay between the germline ends. The CDR3 DNA reads as TGCAGCGTTGATTTGGGAGGAGAGCAGTACTTC. It codes for CSVDLGGEQYF.

V is TRBV7-2 and J is TRBJ2-5; D gene unclear. The CDR3 consists of 14 residues. V lost 2 bases and J 1 base, leaving 8 bases between the germline ends. The germline gives CDR1 SGHTA, CDR2 FQGNSA. Here the CDR3 DNA reads TGTGCCAGCAGCTTATGGGCAGGCCAAGAGACCCAGTACTTC. Translation gives CASSLWAGQETQYF.

The rearrangement joins TRBV9 to TRBJ2-2, with D possibly matching TRBD1 (5 bases). Trimming removed 3 bases from V and 6 bases from J, with 15 bases in between. This CDR3 spans 15 amino acids. CDR1 is SGDLS, CDR2 YYNGEE, per germline. The CDR3 loop reads CASSADPGRAGELFF. CDR3 sequence (DNA): TGTGCCAGCAGCGCTGATCCGGGCAGGGCCGGGGAGCTGTTTTTT. The full variable domain, completed using reference TRBV9 and TRBJ2-2, is DSGVTQTPKHLITATGQRVTLRCSPRSGDLSVYWYQQSLDQGLQFLIQYYNGEERAKGNILERFSAQQFPDLHSELNLSSLELGDSALYFCASSADPGRAGELFFGEGSRLTVL.

This chain connects TRBV5-4 to TRBJ2-1; maybe TRBD2 (5 bases). In germline, CDR1 is SGHNT, CDR2 YYREEE (reference sequence). Trimming left V 3 bases short and J 2 bases short, with 12 bases between. The CDR3 has 15 residues. For the CDR3, the DNA is TGTGCCAGCAGCTCCGGAGGCATACCCTACAATGAGCAGTTCTTC. Its protein is CASSSGGIPYNEQFF.

The V and J genes are TRBV11-2 and TRBJ1-3; D is unclear. Trimming removed 6 bases from V and 2 bases from J, with 14 bases in between. The CDR3 consists of 15 residues. Germline assignment: CDR1 SGHAT and CDR2 FQNNGV. CDR3 amino acids: CASRGSRWTGNTIYF. DNA for the CDR3: TGTGCCAGCAGAGGGTCAAGGTGGACTGGAAACACCATATATTTT. The full variable domain, its missing parts supplied by reference TRBV11-2 and TRBJ1-3, is EAGVAQSPRYKIIEKRQSVAFWCNPISGHATLYWYQQILGQGPKLLIQFQNNGVVDDSQLPKDRFSAERLKGVDSTLKIQPAKLEDSAVYLCASRGSRWTGNTIYFGEGSWLTVV.

This clone was seen just once. This rearrangement joins TRBV6-5 to TRBJ1-2; 12 bases match TRBD1. The CDR3 has 13 amino acids. Germline V gene data show CDR1 as MNHEY and CDR2 as SVGAGI. V trimming: 3 bases; J trimming: 8 bases; junction bases outside the gene matches: 1. CDR3 loop: CASSYGTGGGYTF. DNA for the CDR3: TGTGCCAGCAGTTATGGGACAGGGGGCGGCTACACCTTC.

The chain recombines TRBV7-6 with TRBJ2-3, with D tentatively TRBD1 or TRBD2 (5 bases each). Between the trimmed V and J ends, which lost 5 bases and 7 bases, there was a span of 13 bases. Germline V gives CDR1 SGHVS, CDR2 FNYEAQ. The CDR3 runs 13 residues. CDR3 sequence (DNA): TGTGCCAGCAGCCTGGGGGAGTTGTATACGCAGTATTTT. It codes for CASSLGELYTQYF.

CDR3 region: CASSYSSAYYEQYF. CDR3 bases: TGTGCCAGCAGTTACTCGAGCGCATACTACGAGCAGTACTTC. The J gene is TRBJ2-7, the V gene TRBV6-5; D is ambiguous. V was clipped by 0 bases and J by 3 bases, with 9 bases between them. CDR1 is MNHEY, CDR2 SVGAGI, per germline. This CDR3 region has 14 residues.

V is TRBV5-1 and J is TRBJ2-7; 10 bases are a match to TRBD2. Germline CDR1 is SGHRS and CDR2 is YFSETQ. The CDR3 spans 14 residues. With 0 bases clipped from V and 9 bases from J, the junction kept 6 bases outside the gene matches. CDR3 region: CASSLGLAGATQYF. CDR3 in DNA: TGCGCCAGCAGCTTGGGCCTAGCGGGAGCCACGCAGTACTTC.

V is TRBV4-1 and J is TRBJ2-5; 7 bases agree with TRBD2. CDR1 is MGHRA, CDR2 YSYEKL, per germline. The CDR3 totals 16 residues. Trimming at V came to 4 bases and at J to 0 bases, leaving 8 bases not matched to a gene. CDR3 DNA: TGCGCCAGCAGCCCTTCCGCGGGGGTGTACCAAGAGACCCAGTACTTC. It encodes CASSPSAGVYQETQYF.